This T cell receptor beta chain was recovered during a study of T cell repertoires in cytomegalovirus infection. Study-wide context: HLA-B-restricted CMV epitopes that are well studied, plus recently identified HLA-C-restricted ones, were used by the study. From public TCR beta signatures came an indication of both CMV infection and matching HLA type.

For this clonotype: Its antigen is still unknown.

In TCRdb, the reads were re-called with MiXCR into one record per CDR3 protein. The sample carries approximately 390,000 distinct CDR3 sequences, about 35% recorded once. The V gene lost 2 bases and the J gene lost 0 bases, with 10 bases spanning the gap. The CDR3 loop spans 15 amino acids. Findings and limits, study-wide: Within the response measured ex vivo, HLA-C-restricted CMV-specific TCR beta clonotypes were dominant. Identification of carriers of CMV plus the relevant HLA was performed using cumulative public TCR beta family frequency.

The chain is built from TRBV12-3 or TRBV12-4 and TRBJ1-1; the D gene is possibly TRBD1 (5 bases). Sequenced here: cultured PBMCs, sampled from culture after CMV antigen stimulation. The receptor's source is a human donor in good health (CMV status not recorded). Some clones in this sample may be carry-over from other donors' samples. CDR3 residues: CASSLRQPMNTEAFF. The DNA for the CDR3 is TGTGCCAGCAGTTTAAGACAGCCCATGAACACTGAAGCTTTCTTT.